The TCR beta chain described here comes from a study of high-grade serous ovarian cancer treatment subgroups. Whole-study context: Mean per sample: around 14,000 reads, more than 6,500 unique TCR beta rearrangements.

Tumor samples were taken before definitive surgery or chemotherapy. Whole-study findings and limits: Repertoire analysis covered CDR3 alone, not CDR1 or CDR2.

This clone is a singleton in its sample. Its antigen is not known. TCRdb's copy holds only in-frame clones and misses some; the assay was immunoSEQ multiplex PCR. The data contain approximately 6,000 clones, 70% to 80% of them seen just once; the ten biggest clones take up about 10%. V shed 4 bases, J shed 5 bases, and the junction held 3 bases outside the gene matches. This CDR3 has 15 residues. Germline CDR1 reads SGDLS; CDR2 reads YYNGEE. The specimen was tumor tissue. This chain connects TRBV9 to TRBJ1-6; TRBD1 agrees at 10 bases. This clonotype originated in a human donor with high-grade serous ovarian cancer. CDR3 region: CASSRQGADNSPLHF. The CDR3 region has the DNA TGTGCCAGCAGCCGACAGGGGGCGGATAATTCACCCCTCCACTTT.